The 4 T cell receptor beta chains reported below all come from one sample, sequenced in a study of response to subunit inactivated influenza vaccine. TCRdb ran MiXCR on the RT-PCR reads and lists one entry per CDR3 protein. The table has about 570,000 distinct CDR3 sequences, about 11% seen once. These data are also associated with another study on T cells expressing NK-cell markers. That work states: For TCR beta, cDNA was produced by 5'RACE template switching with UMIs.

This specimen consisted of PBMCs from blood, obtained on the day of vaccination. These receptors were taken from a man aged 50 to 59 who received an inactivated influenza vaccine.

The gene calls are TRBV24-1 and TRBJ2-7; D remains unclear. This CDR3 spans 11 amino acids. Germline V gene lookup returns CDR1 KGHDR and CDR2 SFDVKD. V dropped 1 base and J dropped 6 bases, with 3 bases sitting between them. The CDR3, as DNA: TGTGCCACCAGTGATTTCGGCGAGCAGTACTTC. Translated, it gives CATSDFGEQYF.

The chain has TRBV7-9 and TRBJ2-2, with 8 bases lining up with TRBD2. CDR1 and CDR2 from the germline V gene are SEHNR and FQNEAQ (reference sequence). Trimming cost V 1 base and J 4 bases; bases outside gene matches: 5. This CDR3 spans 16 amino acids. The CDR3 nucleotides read TGTGCCAGCAGCTTAGAAGCGGGAGCGGGCACCGGGGAGCTGTTTTTT. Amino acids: CASSLEAGAGTGELFF. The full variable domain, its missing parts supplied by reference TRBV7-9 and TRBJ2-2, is DTGVSQNPRHKITKRGQNVTFRCDPISEHNRLYWYRQTLGQGPEFLTYFQNEAQLEKSRLLSDRFSAERPKGSFSTLEIQRTEQGDSAMYLCASSLEAGAGTGELFFGEGSRLTVL.

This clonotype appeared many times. The CDR3 DNA sequence: TGTGCCAGCAGTTCGCAAACAGGGGACTATGGCTACACCTTC. Its protein is CASSSQTGDYGYTF. The chain has TRBV6-5 and TRBJ1-2; 7 nucleotides agree with TRBD1. Looked up from germline, CDR1 is MNHEY and CDR2 is SVGAGI. The V and J ends lost 4 bases and 3 bases, in that order; junction bases with no gene match: 5. The CDR3 is 14 amino acids.

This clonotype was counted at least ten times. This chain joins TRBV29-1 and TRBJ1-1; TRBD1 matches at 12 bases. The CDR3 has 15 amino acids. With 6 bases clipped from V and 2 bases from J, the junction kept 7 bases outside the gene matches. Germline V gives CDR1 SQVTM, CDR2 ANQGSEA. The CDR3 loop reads CSVLYGTGGNTEAFF. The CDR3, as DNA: TGCAGCGTACTCTACGGGACAGGGGGCAACACTGAAGCTTTCTTT.